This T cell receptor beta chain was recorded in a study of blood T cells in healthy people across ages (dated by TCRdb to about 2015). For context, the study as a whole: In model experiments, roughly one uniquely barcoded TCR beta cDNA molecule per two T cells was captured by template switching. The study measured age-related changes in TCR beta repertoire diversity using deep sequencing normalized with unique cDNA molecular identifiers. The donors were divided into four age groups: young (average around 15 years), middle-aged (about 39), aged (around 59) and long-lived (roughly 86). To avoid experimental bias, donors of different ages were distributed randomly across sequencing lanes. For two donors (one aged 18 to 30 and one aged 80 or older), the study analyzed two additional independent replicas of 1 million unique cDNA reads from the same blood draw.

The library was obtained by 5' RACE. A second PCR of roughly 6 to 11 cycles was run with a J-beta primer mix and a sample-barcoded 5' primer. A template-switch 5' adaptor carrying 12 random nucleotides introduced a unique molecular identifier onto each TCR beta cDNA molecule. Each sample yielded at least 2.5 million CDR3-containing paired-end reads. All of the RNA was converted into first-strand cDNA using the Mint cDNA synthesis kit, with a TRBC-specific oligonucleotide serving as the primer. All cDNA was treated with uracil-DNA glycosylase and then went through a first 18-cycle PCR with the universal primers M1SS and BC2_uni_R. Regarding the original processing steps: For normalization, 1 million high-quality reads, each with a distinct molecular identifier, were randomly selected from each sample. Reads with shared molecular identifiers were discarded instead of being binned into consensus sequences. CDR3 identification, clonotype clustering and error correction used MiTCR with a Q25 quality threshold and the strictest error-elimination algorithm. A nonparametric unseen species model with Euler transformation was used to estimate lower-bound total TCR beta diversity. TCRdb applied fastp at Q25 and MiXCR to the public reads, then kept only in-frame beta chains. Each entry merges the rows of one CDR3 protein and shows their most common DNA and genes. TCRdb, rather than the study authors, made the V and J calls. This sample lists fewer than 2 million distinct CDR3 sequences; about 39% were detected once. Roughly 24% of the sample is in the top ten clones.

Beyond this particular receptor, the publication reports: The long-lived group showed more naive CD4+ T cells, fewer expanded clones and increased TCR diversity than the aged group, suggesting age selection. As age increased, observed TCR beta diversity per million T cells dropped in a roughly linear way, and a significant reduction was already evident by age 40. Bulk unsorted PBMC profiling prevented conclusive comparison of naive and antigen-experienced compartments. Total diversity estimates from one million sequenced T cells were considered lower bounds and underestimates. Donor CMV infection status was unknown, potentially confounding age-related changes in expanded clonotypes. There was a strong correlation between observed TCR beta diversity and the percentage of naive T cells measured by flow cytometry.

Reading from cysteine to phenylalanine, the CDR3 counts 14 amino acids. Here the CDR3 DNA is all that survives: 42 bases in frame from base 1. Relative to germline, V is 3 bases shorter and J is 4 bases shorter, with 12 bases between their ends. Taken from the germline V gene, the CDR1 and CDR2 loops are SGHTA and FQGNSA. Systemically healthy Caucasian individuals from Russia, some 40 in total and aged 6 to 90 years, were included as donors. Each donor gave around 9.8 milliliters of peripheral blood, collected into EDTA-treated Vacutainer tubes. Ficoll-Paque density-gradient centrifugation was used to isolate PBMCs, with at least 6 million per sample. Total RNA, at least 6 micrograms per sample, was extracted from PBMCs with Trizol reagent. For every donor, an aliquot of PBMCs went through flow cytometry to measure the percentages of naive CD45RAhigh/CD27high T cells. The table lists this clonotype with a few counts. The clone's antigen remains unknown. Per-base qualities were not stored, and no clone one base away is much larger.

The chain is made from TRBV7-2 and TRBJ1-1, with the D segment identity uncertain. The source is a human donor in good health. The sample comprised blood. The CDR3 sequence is CASSFMTRGTEAFF. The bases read TGTGCCAGCAGCTTTATGACGAGAGGCACTGAAGCTTTCTTT.